The 16 T cell receptor beta chains below all came from one sample that was sequenced in a study of radiation and T cells in renal cell carcinoma. Clones were read by immunoSEQ multiplex PCR, and TCRdb kept only the in-frame ones, dropping some. The data contain about 150,000 clones, approximately 90% of them singletons. Time point indicated: blood 2 weeks post-SBRT. This sample's treatment: 15 Gy SBRT to primary tumor, nephrectomy 4 weeks later. The sequences come from blood, collected from a patient whose treatment included radiotherapy and nephrectomy. Receptor source: a woman aged 45-59 years with renal cell carcinoma.

The genes are TRBV7-9 and TRBJ2-5; TRBD2 matches 13 bases. The CDR3 has 17 amino acids. J gave up 5 bases and V 5 bases, and 11 bases lay outside the gene matches. Germline values: CDR1 SEHNR, CDR2 FQNEAQ (reference sequence). The CDR3 reads CASSAGTGTSGEETQYF. For the CDR3, the DNA is TGTGCCAGCAGCGCCGGTACAGGGACTAGCGGGGAGGAGACCCAGTACTTC.

This clone was seen a few times. The chain uses TRBV6-5 and TRBJ1-6, with a tentative D call TRBD1 (6 bases). This CDR3 spans 15 amino acids. Trimming took 0 bases from V and 9 from J, leaving 12 bases between them. CDR1 is MNHEY and CDR2 is SVGAGI in the germline V gene. CDR3 DNA: TGTGCCAGCAGTTACTCGAAAGGGGGGAGTTCACCCCTCCACTTT. Its translation is CASSYSKGGSSPLHF.

The J gene is TRBJ1-4, the V gene TRBV7-2; 10 bases line up with TRBD1. Trimming cost V 3 bases and J 8 bases; bases outside gene matches: 6. CDR1 and CDR2 from the germline V gene are SGHTA and FQGNSA. The length of the CDR3 is 15 residues. CDR3 amino acids: CASSLGQGFWEKLFF. CDR3 coding DNA: TGTGCCAGCAGCTTGGGACAGGGGTTTTGGGAAAAACTGTTTTTT.

The genes are TRBV2 and TRBJ1-2; the D is unclear. The germline CDR1 and CDR2 sequences are SNHLY and FYNNEI. V lost 4 bases and J lost 6, with 6 bases in between. The CDR3 is 11 amino acids. CDR3 amino acids: CASSAGNGYTF. The CDR3 DNA follows: TGTGCCAGCAGTGCCGGGAATGGCTACACCTTC.

In its sample, this clone was seen once. V and J are TRBV21-1 and TRBJ2-5; the D segment call TRBD2 is taken from the table without a DNA check. TRBV21-1 is a known pseudogene. There are 18 residues in the CDR3. DNA for the CDR3: TGTGCCAGCAGCAAAGCGCTCAAGAGAGCGGGGGGGCTAGAGACCCAGTACTTC. It codes for CASSKALKRAGGLETQYF.

CDR3 DNA sequence: TGTGCCAGTAGTACTCACGGACAGTCCTACGAGCAGTACTTC. This codes for CASSTHGQSYEQYF. This sequence joins TRBV19 and TRBJ2-7, with D perhaps TRBD1 (6 bases). V lost 4 bases and J lost 1, with 11 bases in between. The germline V gene has CDR1 LNHDA and CDR2 SQIVND (reference sequence). This CDR3 is 14 amino acids long.

The rearrangement links TRBV7-2 to TRBJ2-4; TRBD1 might be the D (5 bases). Germline CDR1 and CDR2: SGHTA and FQGNSA. V was clipped by 2 bases and J by 10 bases, with 15 bases between them. This CDR3 spans 14 amino acids. The CDR3 sequence: CASSLYDSQRIQYF. The CDR3 DNA sequence: TGTGCCAGCAGCTTATATGACAGCCAAAGGATTCAGTACTTC.

The J gene is TRBJ1-4, the V gene TRBV4-2, with D possibly matching TRBD1 (5 bases). V shed 4 bases and J shed 5 bases, with 17 bases lying between them. The CDR3 contains 16 residues. Germline V lookup: CDR1 LGHNA, CDR2 YNFKEQ. The CDR3 DNA reads as TGTGCCAGCAGCCCCCAGCGGGGGACGGAAAATGAAAAACTGTTTTTT. Amino acid sequence: CASSPQRGTENEKLFF.

The chain is built from TRBV18 and TRBJ1-1, with TRBD1 as a possible D gene (5 bases). V gave up 1 base and J gave up 0 bases, with 12 bases separating them. Germline V gene data show CDR1 as KGHSH and CDR2 as LQKENI. The CDR3 consists of 16 residues. CDR3: CASSPRVGGVNTEAFF. The DNA of the CDR3 is TGTGCCAGCTCACCACGCGTGGGAGGGGTGAACACTGAAGCTTTCTTT.

The chain carries TRBV5-1 and TRBJ2-7, with 7 bases fitting TRBD1. CDR1 and CDR2 (germline): SGHRS, YFSETQ. This CDR3 is built from 14 residues. J lost 0 bases, V lost 4 bases, and 4 bases had no gene match. The DNA for the CDR3 is TGCGCCAGCAGCCCTGGGGACAGCTCCTACGAGCAGTACTTC. It encodes CASSPGDSSYEQYF. The full variable domain, completed using reference TRBV5-1 and TRBJ2-7, is KAGVTQTPRYLIKTRGQQVTLSCSPISGHRSVSWYQQTPGQGLQFLFEYFSETQRNKGNFPGRFSGRQFSNSRSEMNVSTLELGDSALYLCASSPGDSSYEQYFGPGTRLTVT.

The chain joins TRBV19 to TRBJ1-1; 7 nucleotides agree with TRBD1. Germline V gene lookup returns CDR1 LNHDA and CDR2 SQIVND (reference sequence). Germline trimming cut 1 base from V and 1 base from J; bases unmatched to any gene: 15. The CDR3 contains 19 residues. The chain's CDR3 is CASSIGLGQAMTPNTEAFF. The CDR3 nucleotides are TGTGCCAGTAGTATAGGATTAGGACAGGCAATGACTCCGAACACTGAAGCTTTCTTT.

This clone was detected only a few times. This sequence joins TRBV7-3 and TRBJ1-6; 8 nucleotides match TRBD1. V gave up 5 bases and J gave up 10 bases; unmatched junction bases: 7. Germline CDR1 SGHTA, CDR2 FQGTGA. The CDR3 covers 14 residues. This CDR3 is CASSPGQANSPLHF. The DNA for the CDR3 is TGTGCCAGCAGCCCGGGACAGGCTAACTCACCCCTCCACTTT.

The chain joins TRBV5-8 to TRBJ1-2; TRBD1 aligns across 9 bases. Germline CDR1 SGHTS, CDR2 YDEGEE. Trimming cost V 0 bases and J 5 bases; bases outside gene matches: 5. CDR3 size: 15 residues. In DNA form, the CDR3 reads TGTGCCAGCAGCTTGGGGGAGGACAGGGGTTATGGCTACACCTTC. The encoded protein is CASSLGEDRGYGYTF.

This chain connects TRBV6-5 to TRBJ2-3, with D possibly being TRBD2 (7 bases). The CDR3 loop spans 12 amino acids. In germline, CDR1 is MNHEY, CDR2 SVGAGI. V dropped 10 bases and J dropped 5 bases, with 13 bases sitting between them. The CDR3 here is CATSRGRDTQYF. CDR3 nucleotide sequence: TGTGCCACATCGCGGGGGCGAGATACGCAGTATTTT.

This chain uses TRBV11-2 with TRBJ2-1; D might be TRBD1 (6 bases). The ends were cut back, 2 bases at V and 12 bases at J, with 17 bases in the middle. CDR1 is SGHAT and CDR2 is FQNNGV in the germline V gene. This CDR3 spans 14 amino acids. In DNA, the CDR3 is TGTGCCAGCAGCTTAAGCCACGCTGGGGGCGGGCAGTTCTTC. It codes for CASSLSHAGGGQFF.

J is TRBJ1-1 and V is TRBV11-2; 11 bases map to TRBD1. The V and J ends lost 5 bases and 0 bases, in that order; junction bases with no gene match: 14. CDR1 is SGHAT, CDR2 FQNNGV, per germline. The CDR3 is 19 residues long. CDR3 region: CASSSRRTGGARMNTEAFF. The CDR3 coding sequence is TGTGCCAGCAGCAGTCGCCGGACAGGGGGCGCGAGAATGAACACTGAAGCTTTCTTT.